Below are 10 T cell receptor beta chains sequenced from a single sample in a study of shared clonotypes between healthy human individuals. TCRdb keeps only in-frame clones here, not all; method: immunoSEQ multiplex PCR. The sample has some 2.3 million clones; approximately 93% are singletons. Sequenced: naive CD4+ T cells from PBMCs. Subset here: CD45RA+ positively selected. Receptors were obtained from a man younger than 35 in good health. Some clones in this sample may be carry-over from other donors' samples.

A single count supports this clone. This chain connects TRBV5-5 to TRBJ1-1; TRBD1 matches at 7 bases. Germline trimming cut 3 bases from V and 4 bases from J; bases unmatched to any gene: 6. CDR3 size: 14 residues. Per germline, CDR1 SGHKS and CDR2 YYEKEE (reference sequence). CDR3 bases: TGTGCCAGCAGCTACCAGGGGGTGGTCACTGAAGCTTTCTTT. Translating gives CASSYQGVVTEAFF.

This clone is a singleton in its sample. V gene TRBV28 combines with J gene TRBJ1-2, with D possibly being TRBD1 (5 bases). The germline gives CDR1 MDHEN, CDR2 SYDVKM. The V end was cut by 3 bases, the J end by 8 bases, with 10 bases between. There are 12 residues in the CDR3. The CDR3 bases are TGTGCCAGCAGTTTCTCATACAGGGGCTACACCTTC. It translates to CASSFSYRGYTF.

The rearrangement links TRBV5-6 to TRBJ1-2; D uncertain. The V and J ends lost 3 bases and 8 bases respectively, with 23 bases between them. CDR1 is SGHDT, CDR2 YYEEEE, per germline. CDR3 size: 16 residues. CDR3 DNA: TGTGCCAGCAGCTATCCTCGAAACCTAGGAGGGCACGGCTACACCTTC. Translated: CASSYPRNLGGHGYTF.

The rearrangement uses TRBV14 and TRBJ1-1; 8 nucleotides agree with TRBD1. The CDR3 has 15 amino acids. The ends lost 7 bases at V and 4 bases at J; junction bases unmatched: 11. Germline CDR1 is SGHDN and CDR2 is FVKESK. CDR3 residues: CASTPRTGHITEAFF. In DNA form, the CDR3 reads TGTGCCAGCACGCCCCGGACAGGGCATATCACTGAAGCTTTCTTT.

V gene TRBV11-2 combines with J gene TRBJ2-5; 12 bases match TRBD2. The end of the DNA aligns better with TRBJ2-7, so the J call may be wrong. The CDR3 contains 14 residues. Looked up from germline, CDR1 is SGHAT and CDR2 is FQNNGV. CDR3 in DNA: TGTGCCAGCAGCCCGACTAGCGGGAGCAACGAGCAGTACTTC. It codes for CASSPTSGSNEQYF.

This chain links TRBV14 with TRBJ2-3; a possible D gene is TRBD2 (5 bases). The CDR3 runs to 15 residues. CDR1 is SGHDN, CDR2 FVKESK, per germline. V dropped 1 base and J dropped 3 bases, with 11 bases sitting between them. For the CDR3, the DNA is TGTGCCAGCAGCCAAGTACCGGGGAGAACAGATACGCAGTATTTT. It specifies CASSQVPGRTDTQYF.

CDR3 sequence (DNA): TGCGCCAGCAGCCCGGGGGCAGGCACTGAAGCTTTCTTT. Its protein is CASSPGAGTEAFF. The chain employs TRBV5-1 and TRBJ1-1; TRBD1 is a possible D gene (6 bases). Deletions cut 4 bases from V and 4 bases from J, with 11 bases between. The V gene's germline CDR1 is SGHRS and CDR2 YFSETQ. This CDR3 region has 13 residues.

The chain couples TRBV6-5 to TRBJ1-5; D is unclear. V dropped 8 bases and J dropped 5 bases, with 4 bases sitting between them. The CDR3 runs 10 residues. Per germline, CDR1 MNHEY and CDR2 SVGAGI. For the CDR3, the DNA is TGTGCCAGCGGCGATCAGCCCCAGCATTTT. This encodes CASGDQPQHF.

In its sample, this clone was seen once. The V and J genes are TRBV18 and TRBJ2-2; tentatively, D is TRBD1 (5 bases). Trimming cost V 3 bases and J 5 bases, with 10 bases left between them. The germline V gene has CDR1 KGHSH and CDR2 LQKENI. This CDR3 spans 14 amino acids. CDR3 residues: CASSPTDSTGELFF. In nucleotides, the CDR3 is TGTGCCAGCTCACCGACCGACAGTACCGGGGAGCTGTTTTTT.

This clone was observed a single time. This rearrangement joins TRBV5-1 to TRBJ1-1, with D uncertain. Germline V gene data show CDR1 as SGHRS and CDR2 as YFSETQ. Trimming pared 0 bases from V and 6 bases from J, leaving 15 bases between. CDR3 size: 15 residues. CDR3 DNA sequence: TGCGCCAGCAGCTTGGCCTTGACGGGTGCGGCTGAAGCTTTCTTT. Amino acids: CASSLALTGAAEAFF.